This TCR beta chain was captured by sequencing in a study of T cell responses to AZD1222 COVID-19 vaccine (dated by TCRdb to the early 2020s). Background for the entire study: TCR sequencing covered roughly 230 trial participants: 200 to 220 given two doses of AZD1222 and around 26 given two doses of MenACWY control vaccine. Enrollment into the trials was organized by age into subgroups of 18-55, 56-69 and 70-plus years, and those subgroups contained roughly 160, 29 and 62 TCR-sequenced participants, respectively.

Trimming leaves V shorter by 7 bases and J shorter by 4 bases, with the junction holding 7 bases beyond the gene matches. Per the germline V gene, SNHLY is the CDR1 and FYNNEI is the CDR2. The CDR3 starts with the cysteine, ends with the phenylalanine, and has 13 residues. Kept here is only the CDR3 DNA, which spans 39 bases and is read in frame from base 1. The CDR3 regions of human TCRbeta chains were analyzed by immunosequencing. The authors processed their data as follows. TCRs in the repertoires were compared against a reference library of SARS-CoV-2-specific TCRs that had been generated with the MIRA antigen-specificity platform. Breadth was defined as the fraction of unique TCRs that were SARS-CoV-2-associated, and depth was defined as the fraction of total T cells that were SARS-CoV-2-associated. Using the MIRA data, each spike-specific TCR was mapped to the spike region that the TCR reacts to and placed in a CD4 or CD8 class. Log10-transformed breadth and depth values were compared by one-way ANOVA with Sidak's multiple comparisons tests. What TCRdb holds here is the immuneACCESS table cut down to in-frame rearrangements. Part of the clones is not present; checked against another copy, under half of the missing clones reflect an unresolved V gene, and the others are unexplained. V and J calls and clone size are given by that table; D and trimming were obtained from the DNA. The sample table lists around 99,000 clones, 80% to 95% of them with a count of one. The ten largest make up 8% to 10% of the sample.

The investigation overall reported the following: Because no day 14 peak-response samples were available, repertoires were characterized only after the peak T cell response. Participants were mostly white British, with more females than males. The authors suggested clonal diversity may have been underestimated. Reportedly, close to half of the unique spike-specific TCRs recognized epitopes lying outside the regions that are mutated in the B.1.351 and B.1.1.7 variants. In the small 56-69-year group, the increase in depth fell short of significance, most likely because of low power. Vaccine-associated CD4 TCRs spanned the whole spike protein, with dominant responses in regions 160-218 and 743-854. After two AZD1222 doses, spike-specific TCR breadth and depth were significantly higher than at day 0 and than in MenACWY recipients. Conclusions about previously exposed vaccinees are limited because only a handful of AZD1222 recipients were SARS-CoV-2 seropositive at baseline.

The sample's time point, from its label and the paper: about 28 days (+/-7) after the second vaccine dose. AZD1222 recipients with second doses at about 4 weeks or about 12 weeks were pooled, because spike-specific TCR depth and breadth did not differ between schedules. Vaccinee samples were obtained from the UK trials COV001 and COV002, which included a single-blind randomized controlled phase 2/3 trial of AZD1222 (ChAdOx1 nCoV-19) in healthy adults. For TCRbeta chain sequencing, PBMC samples from trial participants were taken at day 0 and at day 28 after the second dose. In regard to this clone: Its antigen is not yet known. No per-base quality is available; no much larger clone lies one base away.

The V and J segments used are TRBV2 and TRBJ2-7; 7 of the junction bases match TRBD2. The receptor's source is an adult who received the AZD1222 COVID-19 vaccine. The starting material was peripheral blood, obtained 28 days after the second AZD1222 dose. The CDR3 is CASTLISGYEQYF. The DNA reads TGTGCCAGCACCCTGATTAGCGGGTACGAGCAGTACTTC. The variable domain in full, with residues beyond the CDR3 obtained from the reference TRBV2 and TRBJ2-7 genes, is EPEVTQTPSHQVTQMGQEVILRCVPISNHLYFYWYRQILGQKVEFLVSFYNNEISEKSEIFDDQFSVERPDGSNFTLKIRSTKLEDSAMYFCASTLISGYEQYFGPGTRLTVT.